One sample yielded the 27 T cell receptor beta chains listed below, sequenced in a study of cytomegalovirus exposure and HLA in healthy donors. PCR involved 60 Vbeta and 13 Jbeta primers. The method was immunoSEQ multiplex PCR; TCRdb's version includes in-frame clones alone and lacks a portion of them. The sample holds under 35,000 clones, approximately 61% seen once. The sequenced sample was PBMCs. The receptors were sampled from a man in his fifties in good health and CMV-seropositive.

CDR3 bases: TGCGCCAGTGGACAGGCTCTAGGGGAGACCCAGTACTTC. Protein sequence: CASGQALGETQYF. The rearrangement joins TRBV10-2 to TRBJ2-5; 7 bases fit TRBD1. This CDR3 is 13 amino acids long. J lost 5 bases, V lost 9 bases, and 9 bases had no gene match. In germline, CDR1 is WSHSY, CDR2 SAAADI.

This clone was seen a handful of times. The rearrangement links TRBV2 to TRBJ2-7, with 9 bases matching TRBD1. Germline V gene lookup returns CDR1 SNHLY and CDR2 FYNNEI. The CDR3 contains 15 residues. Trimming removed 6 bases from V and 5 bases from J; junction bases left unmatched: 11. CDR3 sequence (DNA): TGTGCCAGCAGCCCAGGGACAGGGATTTTCCACGAGCAGTACTTC. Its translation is CASSPGTGIFHEQYF.

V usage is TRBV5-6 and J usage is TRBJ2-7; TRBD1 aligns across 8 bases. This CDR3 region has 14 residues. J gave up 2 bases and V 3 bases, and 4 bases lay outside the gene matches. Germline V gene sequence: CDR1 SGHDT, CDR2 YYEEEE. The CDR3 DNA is TGTGCCAGCAGCTCGGGACAGGTTGCCTACGAGCAGTACTTC. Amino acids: CASSSGQVAYEQYF.

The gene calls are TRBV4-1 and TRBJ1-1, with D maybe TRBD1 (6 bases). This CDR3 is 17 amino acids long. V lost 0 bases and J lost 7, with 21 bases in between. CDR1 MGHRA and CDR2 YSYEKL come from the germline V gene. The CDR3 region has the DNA TGCGCCAGCAGCCAAGACGGGCCTGCGCAGGGGTGGAGTGAAGCTTTCTTT. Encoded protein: CASSQDGPAQGWSEAFF.

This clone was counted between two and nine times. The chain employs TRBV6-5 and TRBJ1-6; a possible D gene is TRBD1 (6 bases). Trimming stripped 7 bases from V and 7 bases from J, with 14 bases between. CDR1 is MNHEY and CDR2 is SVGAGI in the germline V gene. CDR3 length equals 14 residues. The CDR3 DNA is TGTGCCAGCACCAACAGGGAGGGAAATTCACCCCTCCACTTT. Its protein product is CASTNREGNSPLHF.

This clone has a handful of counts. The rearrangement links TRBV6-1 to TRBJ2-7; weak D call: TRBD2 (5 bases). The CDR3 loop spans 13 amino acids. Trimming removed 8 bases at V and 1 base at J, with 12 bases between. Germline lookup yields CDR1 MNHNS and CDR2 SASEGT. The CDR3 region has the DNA TGTGCCAGCTTCCTGGGCGGGTCCTACGAGCAGTACTTC. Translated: CASFLGGSYEQYF.

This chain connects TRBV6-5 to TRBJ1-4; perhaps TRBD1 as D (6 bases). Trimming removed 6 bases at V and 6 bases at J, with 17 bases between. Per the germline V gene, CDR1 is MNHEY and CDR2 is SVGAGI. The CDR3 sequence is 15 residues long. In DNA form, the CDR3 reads TGTGCCAGCAGCCACTCAGGGGACCCGGATGAAAAACTGTTTTTT. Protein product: CASSHSGDPDEKLFF.

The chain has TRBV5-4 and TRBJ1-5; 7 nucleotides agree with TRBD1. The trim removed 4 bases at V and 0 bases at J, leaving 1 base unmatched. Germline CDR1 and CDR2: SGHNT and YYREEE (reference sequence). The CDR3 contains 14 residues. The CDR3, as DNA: TGTGCCAGCAGCGACAGGGATAGCAATCAGCCCCAGCATTTT. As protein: CASSDRDSNQPQHF. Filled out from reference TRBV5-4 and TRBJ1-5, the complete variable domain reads ETGVTQSPTHLIKTRGQQVTLRCSSQSGHNTVSWYQQALGQGPQFIFQYYREEENGRGNFPPRFSGLQFPNYSSELNVNALELDDSALYLCASSDRDSNQPQHFGDGTRLSIL.

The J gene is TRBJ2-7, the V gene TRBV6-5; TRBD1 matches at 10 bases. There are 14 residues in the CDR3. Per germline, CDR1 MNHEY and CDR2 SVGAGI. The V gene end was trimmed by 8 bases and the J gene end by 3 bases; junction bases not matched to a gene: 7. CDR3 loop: CASGLRTGGYEQYF. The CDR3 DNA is TGTGCCAGCGGACTTCGGACAGGGGGCTACGAGCAGTACTTC.

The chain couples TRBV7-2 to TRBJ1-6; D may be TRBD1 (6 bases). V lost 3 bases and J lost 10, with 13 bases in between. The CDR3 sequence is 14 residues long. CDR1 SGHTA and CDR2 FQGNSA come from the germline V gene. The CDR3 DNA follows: TGTGCCAGCAGCTTTTACAGGGTGGACTCACCCCTCCACTTT. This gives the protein CASSFYRVDSPLHF.

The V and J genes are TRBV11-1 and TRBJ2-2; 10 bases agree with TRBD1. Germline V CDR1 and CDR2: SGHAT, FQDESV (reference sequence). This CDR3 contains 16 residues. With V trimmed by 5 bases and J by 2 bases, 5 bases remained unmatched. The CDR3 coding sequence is TGTGCCAGCAGCAGTCGGGACAGGGGAAACACCGGGGAGCTGTTTTTT. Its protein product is CASSSRDRGNTGELFF.

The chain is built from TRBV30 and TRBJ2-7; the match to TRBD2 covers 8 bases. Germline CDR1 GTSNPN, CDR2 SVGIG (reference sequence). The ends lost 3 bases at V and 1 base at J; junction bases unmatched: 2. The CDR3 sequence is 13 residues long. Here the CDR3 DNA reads TGTGCCTGGAGGTCGGGGGGGTCCTACGAGCAGTACTTC. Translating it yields CAWRSGGSYEQYF.

DNA of the CDR3: TGTGCCAGCAGCTCGACCGGGACAGGGGGCAATGAGCAGTTCTTC. This gives the protein CASSSTGTGGNEQFF. V usage is TRBV13 and J usage is TRBJ2-1; 11 bases fit TRBD1. Germline values: CDR1 PRHDT, CDR2 FYEKMQ (reference sequence). The CDR3 sequence is 15 residues long. The ends lost 4 bases at V and 6 bases at J; junction bases unmatched: 5. The entire variable domain, with the rest obtained from reference TRBV13 and TRBJ2-1, is as follows: AAGVIQSPRHLIKEKRETATLKCYPIPRHDTVYWYQQGPGQDPQFLISFYEKMQSDKGSIPDRFSAQQFSDYHSELNMSSLELGDSALYFCASSSTGTGGNEQFFGPGTRLTVL.

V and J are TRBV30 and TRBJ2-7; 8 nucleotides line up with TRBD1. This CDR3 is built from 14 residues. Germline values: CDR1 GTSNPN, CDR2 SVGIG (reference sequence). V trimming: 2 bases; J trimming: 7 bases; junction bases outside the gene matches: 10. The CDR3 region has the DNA TGTGCCTGGAGTATCCTGACAGGGGATAGGGAGCAGTACTTC. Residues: CAWSILTGDREQYF.

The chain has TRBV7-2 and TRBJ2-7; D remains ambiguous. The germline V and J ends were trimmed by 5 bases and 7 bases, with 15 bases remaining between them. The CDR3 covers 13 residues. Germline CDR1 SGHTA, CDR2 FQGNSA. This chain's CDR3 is CASSAKPGTEQYF. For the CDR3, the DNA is TGTGCCAGCAGCGCCAAGCCGGGTACGGAGCAGTACTTC.

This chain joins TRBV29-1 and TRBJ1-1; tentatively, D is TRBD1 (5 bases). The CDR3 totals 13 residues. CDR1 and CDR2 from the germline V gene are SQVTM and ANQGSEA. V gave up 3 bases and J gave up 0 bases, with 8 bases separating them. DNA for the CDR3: TGCAGCGTTGAGGGGCGGATGAACACTGAAGCTTTCTTT. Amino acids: CSVEGRMNTEAFF.

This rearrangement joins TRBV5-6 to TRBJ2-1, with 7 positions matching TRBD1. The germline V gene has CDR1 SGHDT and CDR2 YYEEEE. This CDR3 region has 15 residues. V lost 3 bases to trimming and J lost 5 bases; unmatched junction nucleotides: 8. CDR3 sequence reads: CASSWTGRKNNEQFF. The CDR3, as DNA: TGTGCCAGCAGCTGGACAGGCCGAAAGAACAATGAGCAGTTCTTC.

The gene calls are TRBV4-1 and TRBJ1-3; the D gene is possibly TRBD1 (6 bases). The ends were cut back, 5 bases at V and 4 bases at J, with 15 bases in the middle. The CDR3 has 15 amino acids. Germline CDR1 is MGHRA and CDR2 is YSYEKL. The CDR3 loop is CASSSPGGAGNTIYF. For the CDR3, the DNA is TGCGCCAGCAGCTCCCCCGGGGGGGCGGGAAACACCATATATTTT.

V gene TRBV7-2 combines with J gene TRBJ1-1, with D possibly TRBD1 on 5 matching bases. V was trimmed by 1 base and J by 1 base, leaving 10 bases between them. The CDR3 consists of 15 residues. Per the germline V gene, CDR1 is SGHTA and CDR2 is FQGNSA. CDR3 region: CASSLVGAPNTEAFF. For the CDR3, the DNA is TGTGCCAGCAGCTTAGTAGGGGCACCGAACACTGAAGCTTTCTTT.

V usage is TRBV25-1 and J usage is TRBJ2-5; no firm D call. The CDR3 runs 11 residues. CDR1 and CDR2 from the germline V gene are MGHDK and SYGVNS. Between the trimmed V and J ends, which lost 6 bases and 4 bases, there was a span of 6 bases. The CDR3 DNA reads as TGTGCCAGCAGATACAGAGAGACCCAGTACTTC. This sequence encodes CASRYRETQYF.

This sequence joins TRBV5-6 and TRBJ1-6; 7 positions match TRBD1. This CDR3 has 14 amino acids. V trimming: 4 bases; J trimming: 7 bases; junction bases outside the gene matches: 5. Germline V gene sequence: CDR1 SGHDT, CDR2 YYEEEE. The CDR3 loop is CASSHDRANSPLHF. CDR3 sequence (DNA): TGTGCCAGCAGCCACGACAGGGCCAATTCACCCCTCCACTTT.

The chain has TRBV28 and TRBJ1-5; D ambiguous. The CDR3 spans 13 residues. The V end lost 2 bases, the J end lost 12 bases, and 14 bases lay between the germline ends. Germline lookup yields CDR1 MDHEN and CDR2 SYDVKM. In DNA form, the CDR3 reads TGTGCCAGCAGTTTAAACAGCCCCTTGGTCCAGCATTTT. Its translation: CASSLNSPLVQHF.

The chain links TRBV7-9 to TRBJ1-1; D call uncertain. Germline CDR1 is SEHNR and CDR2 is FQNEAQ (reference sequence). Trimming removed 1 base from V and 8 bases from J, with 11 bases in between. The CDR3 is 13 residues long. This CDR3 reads CASSLGGKPEAFF. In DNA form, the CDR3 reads TGTGCCAGCAGCTTAGGAGGGAAGCCCGAAGCTTTCTTT.

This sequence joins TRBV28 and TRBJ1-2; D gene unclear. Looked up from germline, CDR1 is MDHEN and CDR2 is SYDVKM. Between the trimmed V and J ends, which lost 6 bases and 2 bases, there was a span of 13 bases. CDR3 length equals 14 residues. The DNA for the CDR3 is TGTGCCAGCAGCTTGAGAGGGCCCAACTATGGCTACACCTTC. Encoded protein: CASSLRGPNYGYTF.

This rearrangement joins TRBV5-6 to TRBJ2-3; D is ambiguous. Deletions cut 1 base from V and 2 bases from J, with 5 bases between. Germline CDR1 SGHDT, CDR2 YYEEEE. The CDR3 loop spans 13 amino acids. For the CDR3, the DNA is TGTGCCAGCAGCTTGCCACACACAGATACGCAGTATTTT. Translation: CASSLPHTDTQYF. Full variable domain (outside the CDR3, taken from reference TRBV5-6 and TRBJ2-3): DAGVTQSPTHLIKTRGQQVTLRCSPKSGHDTVSWYQQALGQGPQFIFQYYEEEERQRGNFPDRFSGHQFPNYSSELNVNALLLGDSALYLCASSLPHTDTQYFGPGTRLTVL.

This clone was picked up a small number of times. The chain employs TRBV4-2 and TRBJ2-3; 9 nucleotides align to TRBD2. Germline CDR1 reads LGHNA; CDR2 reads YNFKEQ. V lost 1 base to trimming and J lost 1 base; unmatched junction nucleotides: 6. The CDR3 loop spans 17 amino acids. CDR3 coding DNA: TGTGCCAGCAGCCAAGTTGTTAGCGGGGGTGGCACAGATACGCAGTATTTT. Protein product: CASSQVVSGGGTDTQYF.

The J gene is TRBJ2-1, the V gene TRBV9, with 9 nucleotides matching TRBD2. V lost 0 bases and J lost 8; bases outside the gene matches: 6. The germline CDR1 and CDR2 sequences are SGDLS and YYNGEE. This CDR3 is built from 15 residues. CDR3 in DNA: TGTGCCAGCAGCGTAGATGCGGGAGGGTCAGATGAGCAGTTCTTC. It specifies CASSVDAGGSDEQFF. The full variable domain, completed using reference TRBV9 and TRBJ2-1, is DSGVTQTPKHLITATGQRVTLRCSPRSGDLSVYWYQQSLDQGLQFLIQYYNGEERAKGNILERFSAQQFPDLHSELNLSSLELGDSALYFCASSVDAGGSDEQFFGPGTRLTVL.